This entry is about one T cell receptor (beta chain). The target antigen is unknown. The length of the CDR3 is 13 residues. After removal of 4 bases from V and 7 bases from J, the junction contained 6 bases not matched to a gene. The V gene's germline CDR1 is SGHAT and CDR2 FQNNGV. Original analysis: ImmunoSEQ sequences covered only the junction and lacked quality scores; filtering therefore differed. Produced via immunoSEQ multiplex PCR; TCRdb's table is partial and in-frame only. V and J calls and clone size are copied from that table; D and trimming were computed from the DNA. The sample lists around 750,000 clones, approximately 79% seen once, with over 1.5% in the top ten. These data originate in a study of shared clonotypes between healthy human individuals. Study-level information: A donor's plate count was three for CD4 naive and three for CD4 memory; CD8 naive had two and CD8 memory one. General study results and limits: Naive subsets generally had larger estimated richness than memory subsets.

The specimen was memory CD4+ T cells sorted from blood. The subset: CD45RA-negative fraction. This rearrangement joins TRBV11-2 to TRBJ2-5, with 7 nucleotides matching TRBD2. This receptor was obtained from a woman aged 25 to 39 in good health. DNA for the CDR3: TGTGCCAGCAGCTCTAGCGGCCTGGGGACCCAGTACTTC. It encodes CASSSSGLGTQYF.